This is a list of T cell receptor beta chains from one sample in a study of T-cell reconstitution after alpha-beta-depleted transplantation in children. A single record per CDR3 protein comes from TCRdb applying MiXCR to the PCR reads. The table includes about 270,000 distinct CDR3 sequences, 9.9% detected once. The starting material was PBMCs from the stem cell graft donor, obtained from the stem cell graft. These receptors were taken from a human donor who donated a stem cell graft to a child with SCID. Each CDR3 is given with its conserved first and last residue. A D gene is named only where the DNA matches it firmly. Size values are once, few and many counts, or a class for expanded clones, and some rows have none.

few TRBJ2-3 NA TRBV5-1 CASSLSGKPTDTQYF TGCGCCAGCAGCTTGAGTGGAAAGCCCACAGATACGCAGTATTTT
NA TRBJ1-6 NA TRBV12-3/TRBV12-4 CASSFGFSPLHF TGTGCCAGCAGTTTTGGTTTTTCACCCCTCCACTTT
few TRBJ1-2 NA TRBV6-5 CASRNYLGGYTF TGTGCCAGCAGAAACTACCTGGGAGGCTACACCTTC
few TRBJ2-7 NA TRBV20-1 CSARYIYEQYF TGCAGTGCTAGATACATTTACGAGCAGTACTTC
many TRBJ1-1 NA TRBV13 CASSPRGGGTEAFF TGTGCCAGCAGCCCTCGTGGAGGGGGGACTGAAGCTTTCTTT
many TRBJ1-1 NA TRBV7-3 CASSLGATGPEAFF TGTGCCAGCAGCTTAGGCGCTACGGGGCCCGAAGCTTTCTTT
few TRBJ1-2 NA TRBV20-1 CSARVAPGGGYTF TGCAGTGCTAGAGTCGCCCCGGGGGGAGGCTACACCTTC
NA TRBJ2-7 NA TRBV12-3/TRBV12-4 CASSQNGVHLYEQYF TGTGCCAGCAGTCAAAACGGGGTCCACCTTTACGAGCAGTACTTC
many TRBJ2-1 TRBD1 TRBV7-8 CASSLGDRGIGPGNEQFF TGTGCCAGCAGCTTAGGAGACAGGGGAATTGGACCGGGAAATGAGCAGTTCTTC
few TRBJ1-5 NA TRBV3-1 CASSQDLGNQPQHF TGTGCCAGCAGCCAAGATCTTGGGAATCAGCCCCAGCATTTT
NA TRBJ2-7 TRBD2 TRBV20-1 CSAVSGGAGYEQYF TGCAGTGCTGTTAGCGGGGGGGCCGGTTACGAGCAGTACTTC
NA TRBJ2-1 NA TRBV7-3 CASSLLGPLDNEQFF TGTGCCAGCAGCTTATTGGGCCCGCTTGACAATGAGCAGTTCTTC
few TRBJ2-5 TRBD2 TRBV5-5 CASSLGGGEETQYF TGTGCCAGCAGCTTGGGCGGGGGGGAAGAGACCCAGTACTTC
few TRBJ1-2 NA TRBV29-1 CSTRQDSNYGYTF TGCAGCACAAGACAGGACTCGAACTATGGCTACACCTTC